These 3 T cell receptor beta chains share one sample of origin, sequenced in a study of blood T cell repertoires in COVID-19 (dated by TCRdb to the early 2020s). Preparation of the library involved the immunoSEQ multiplex PCR assay. TCRdb limited this immuneACCESS table to in-frame rearrangements with V and J called. A share of clones is missing; checked studies link under half to unresolved V genes, and the rest is unexplained. In this sample the table shows around 130,000 clones, approximately 90% of which occur a single time. The ten top clones hold approximately 11% of the sample. The sequencing input was peripheral blood. The origin of the receptors is a woman older than 75 with acute or convalescent COVID-19.

This clone was detected once. For the CDR3, the DNA is TGTGCCAGCTCACCACAGGGGCAGAACACTGAAGCTTTCTTT. Amino acids: CASSPQGQNTEAFF. The J gene is TRBJ1-1, the V gene TRBV18; D is possibly TRBD1 (5 bases). Germline-derived CDR1 and CDR2 are KGHSH and LQKENI. V was pared by 1 base and J by 1 base, with 7 bases between. CDR3 length: 14 amino acids.

This sequence joins TRBV3-1 (or the pseudogene TRBV3-2) and TRBJ1-2, with D unresolved. The CDR3 totals 16 residues. V lost 1 base and J lost 2, with 14 bases in between. CDR1 is LGHDT, CDR2 YNNKEL, per germline (reference sequence). The CDR3 DNA sequence: TGTGCCAGCAGCCAAGGGGCAGGCGAGCTAAACTATGGCTACACCTTC. This gives the protein CASSQGAGELNYGYTF.

This chain connects TRBV18 to TRBJ1-1; 8 bases are shared with TRBD1. CDR3 length equals 13 residues. Germline V CDR1 and CDR2: KGHSH, LQKENI. Germline trimming cut 6 bases from V and 5 bases from J; bases unmatched to any gene: 5. The CDR3 loop is CASSPDRETEAFF. Here the CDR3 DNA reads TGTGCCAGCTCGCCGGACAGGGAGACTGAAGCTTTCTTT. Full variable domain (remainder filled in from reference TRBV18 and TRBJ1-1): NAGVMQNPRHLVRRRGQEARLRCSPMKGHSHVYWYRQLPEEGLKFMVYLQKENIIDESGMPKERFSAEFPKEGPSILRIQQVVRGDSAAYFCASSPDRETEAFFGQGTRLTVV.